This TCR beta chain was sequenced in a study of blood T cell repertoires in COVID-19. Overall study context: Samples representing acute and convalescent COVID-19 were sourced from the United States, Italy and Spain.

This clone came up once. The CDR3 loop spans 14 amino acids. Trimming removed 4 bases at V and 8 bases at J, with 18 bases between. Germline V gene sequence: CDR1 SGHRS, CDR2 YFSETQ. Methods used by the authors: Amplification from reference gene primers served as the basis for estimated nucleated cell counts. The data were produced by immunoSEQ multiplex PCR, yet TCRdb's version contains in-frame clones alone and is incomplete. From that table come the V and J calls and clone size; the DNA was used to work out D and trimming. The data show some 180,000 clones, approximately 85% seen once. This clonotype originated in a woman aged 60-75 years with acute or convalescent COVID-19. Sequenced: peripheral blood. The chain links TRBV5-1 to TRBJ1-2, with a tentative D call TRBD1 (5 bases). The CDR3 spells CASSEGGTAQGYTF. For the CDR3, the DNA is TGCGCCAGCAGCGAAGGAGGGACCGCTCAAGGCTACACCTTC. Full variable domain (outside the CDR3, taken from reference TRBV5-1 and TRBJ1-2): KAGVTQTPRYLIKTRGQQVTLSCSPISGHRSVSWYQQTPGQGLQFLFEYFSETQRNKGNFPGRFSGRQFSNSRSEMNVSTLELGDSALYLCASSEGGTAQGYTFGSGTRLTVV.